These 18 T cell receptor beta chains originate from one sample sequenced in a study of lymphopenia after photon versus proton radiotherapy. TCRdb's table, derived via immunoSEQ multiplex PCR, lists solely in-frame clones and lacks some. Seen here are 70,000 to 95,000 clones, about 86% observed once, and the top ten hold over 1.2%. Here the sequenced sample was peripheral blood, taken from a patient treated with proton-based radiotherapy. The receptor source for this set is a man between 60 and 75 years old with pancreatic cancer.

This clone appeared a single time. The chain is built from TRBV7-3 and TRBJ2-2; tentatively, D is TRBD1 or TRBD2 (5 bases each). This CDR3 region has 14 residues. CDR1 is SGHTA and CDR2 is FQGTGA in the germline V gene. V lost 3 bases, J lost 6 bases, and 11 bases lay in between. Here the CDR3 reads CASSFAGTPGELFF. The DNA of the CDR3 is TGTGCCAGCAGCTTTGCAGGGACCCCCGGGGAGCTGTTTTTT. The variable domain in full, completed from reference TRBV7-3 and TRBJ2-2, reads GAGVSQTPSNKVTEKGKYVELRCDPISGHTALYWYRQSLGQGPEFLIYFQGTGAADDSGLPNDRFFAVRPEGSVSTLKIQRTERGDSAVYLCASSFAGTPGELFFGEGSRLTVL.

This rearrangement joins TRBV28 to TRBJ1-1; D unresolved. Trimming removed 6 bases at V and 6 bases at J, with 11 bases between. The CDR3 sequence is 12 residues long. Germline assignment: CDR1 MDHEN and CDR2 SYDVKM. The CDR3 DNA reads as TGTGCCAGCAGGGAAATGACGGCTGAAGCTTTCTTT. It translates to CASREMTAEAFF.

This chain links TRBV14 with TRBJ2-5, with 11 bases aligning to TRBD2. Germline-derived CDR1 and CDR2 are SGHDN and FVKESK. V lost 2 bases, J lost 1 base, and 0 bases stayed unmatched. CDR3 length equals 15 residues. The CDR3 nucleotides are TGTGCCAGCAGCCAACTAGCGGGAGGCCAAGAGACCCAGTACTTC. It yields the protein CASSQLAGGQETQYF.

The gene calls are TRBV2 and TRBJ2-2; D not certain. With 4 bases removed from V and 2 bases from J, the gap between germline ends came to 11 bases. The CDR3 runs to 15 residues. Looked up from germline, CDR1 is SNHLY and CDR2 is FYNNEI. DNA of the CDR3: TGTGCCAGCAGTGCTACGACACCCAACACCGGGGAGCTGTTTTTT. Encoded protein: CASSATTPNTGELFF.

The V call is TRBV7-2, the J call TRBJ2-3, with 7 bases lining up with TRBD1. V gave up 2 bases and J gave up 6 bases; unmatched junction bases: 8. Germline-derived CDR1 and CDR2 are SGHTA and FQGNSA. This CDR3 is 15 amino acids long. CDR3 residues: CASSLNLGGDDTQYF. The CDR3 DNA sequence: TGTGCCAGCAGCTTAAATTTAGGGGGCGATGATACGCAGTATTTT.

The V gene is TRBV30, the J gene TRBJ1-2; D perhaps matches TRBD1 (6 bases). CDR1 is GTSNPN and CDR2 is SVGIG in the germline V gene (reference sequence). This CDR3 region has 15 residues. V lost 1 base and J lost 8, with 20 bases in between. CDR3 nucleotide sequence: TGTGCCTGGAGTGGGCTGTCCCAAGGGGGGACAGGCTACACCTTC. Amino acid sequence: CAWSGLSQGGTGYTF.

The chain carries TRBV7-2 and TRBJ2-5; 8 bases are a match to TRBD1. CDR1 is SGHTA, CDR2 FQGNSA, per germline. This CDR3 is 16 amino acids long. V was clipped by 0 bases and J by 2 bases; unmatched bases: 5. CDR3 in DNA: TGTGCCAGCAGCTTAGCCGGGACAGGCAATCAAGAGACCCAGTACTTC. This gives the protein CASSLAGTGNQETQYF.

This rearrangement joins TRBV5-5 to TRBJ1-1; D unclear. V lost 0 bases, J lost 8 bases, and 8 bases lay in between. CDR3 length: 12 amino acids. Germline loops: CDR1 SGHKS, CDR2 YYEKEE (reference sequence). The CDR3 loop is CASSLAEREAFF. DNA of the CDR3: TGTGCCAGCAGCTTGGCCGAGAGGGAAGCTTTCTTT.

This chain joins TRBV5-1 and TRBJ1-6, with unresolved D. The CDR3 has 14 amino acids. Germline CDR1 is SGHRS and CDR2 is YFSETQ. V lost 4 bases and J lost 4, with 9 bases in between. The DNA of the CDR3 is TGCGCCAGCAGCAAGGATTCGTATAATTCACCCCTCCACTTT. It encodes CASSKDSYNSPLHF.

The chain carries TRBV10-3 and TRBJ1-3; D is undetermined. V dropped 6 bases and J dropped 4 bases, with 13 bases sitting between them. Germline CDR1 is ENHRY and CDR2 is SYGVKD. The CDR3 is 14 amino acids. The CDR3 nucleotides read TGTGCCATCAGGGCCACCAGTTCCGGAAACACCATATATTTT. As protein: CAIRATSSGNTIYF.

The chain carries TRBV28 and TRBJ2-7, with 8 bases that match TRBD2. Per the germline V gene, CDR1 is MDHEN and CDR2 is SYDVKM. The CDR3 length is 16 residues. The V gene end was trimmed by 3 bases and the J gene end by 5 bases; junction bases not matched to a gene: 12. The CDR3 here is CASSLYPGRDLNEQYF. The CDR3 DNA sequence: TGTGCCAGCAGTTTGTACCCCGGGAGGGACTTAAACGAGCAGTACTTC.

V gene TRBV28 combines with J gene TRBJ1-5; the match to TRBD1 covers 7 bases. V dropped 6 bases and J dropped 3; count of bases not matched to a gene: 8. Germline V lookup: CDR1 MDHEN, CDR2 SYDVKM. This CDR3 is built from 15 residues. CDR3 loop: CASSQGGQINQPQHF. CDR3 in DNA: TGTGCCAGCAGCCAGGGGGGGCAAATCAATCAGCCCCAGCATTTT.

The V gene is TRBV16, the J gene TRBJ2-4; D is possibly TRBD1 (5 bases). V was pared by 4 bases and J by 0 bases, with 13 bases between. The CDR3 covers 16 residues. CDR1 KGHSY and CDR2 FQNENV come from the germline V gene. This chain's CDR3 is CASSLEFQGAKNIQYF. CDR3 nucleotide sequence: TGTGCCAGCAGCCTAGAATTTCAGGGAGCCAAAAACATTCAGTACTTC.

J is TRBJ2-1 and V is TRBV5-5; 7 nucleotides align to TRBD2. The V segment lost 4 bases and the J segment 0 bases; nucleotides outside the gene matches: 4. The germline gives CDR1 SGHKS, CDR2 YYEKEE (reference sequence). This CDR3 spans 15 amino acids. The CDR3 is CASSLSGASYNEQFF. In DNA form, the CDR3 reads TGTGCCAGCAGCCTAAGCGGGGCCTCCTACAATGAGCAGTTCTTC.

The rearrangement uses TRBV7-2 and TRBJ2-1; no clear D. Trimming removed 5 bases from V and 9 bases from J, with 11 bases in between. This CDR3 contains 12 residues. CDR1 and CDR2 (germline): SGHTA, FQGNSA. This CDR3 is CASSPPSPEQFF. CDR3 sequence (DNA): TGTGCCAGCAGCCCCCCCTCTCCTGAGCAGTTCTTC.

This chain uses TRBV4-2 with TRBJ2-5; 8 bases line up with TRBD2. There are 19 residues in the CDR3. The ends lost 0 bases at V and 2 bases at J; junction bases unmatched: 14. Germline lookup yields CDR1 LGHNA and CDR2 YNFKEQ. The CDR3 spells CASSQDVRAGVSGQETQYF. In DNA, the CDR3 is TGTGCCAGCAGCCAAGATGTGAGAGCGGGAGTTTCGGGGCAAGAGACCCAGTACTTC.

The V call is TRBV14, the J call TRBJ2-1; the D gene is possibly TRBD2 (7 bases). This CDR3 contains 16 residues. The V gene's germline CDR1 is SGHDN and CDR2 FVKESK. With 3 bases removed from V and 7 bases from J, the gap between germline ends came to 19 bases. CDR3 protein: CASSQRRTRGSNEQFF. CDR3 sequence (DNA): TGTGCCAGCAGCCAGAGAAGGACTAGGGGGAGTAATGAGCAGTTCTTC.

The sample holds a few counts of this clone. V is TRBV5-6 and J is TRBJ2-3; 9 nucleotides align to TRBD1. CDR1 is SGHDT, CDR2 YYEEEE, per germline. CDR3 length: 15 residues. J was trimmed by 4 bases and V by 0 bases; bases with no gene match: 3. The CDR3 loop is CASSLGTGVPDTQYF. CDR3 DNA sequence: TGTGCCAGCAGCTTGGGGACAGGGGTCCCAGATACGCAGTATTTT.